These 10 T cell receptor beta chains were all obtained from the same sample, sequenced in a study of beta chain features in type 1 diabetes. Findings and limits, study-wide: For Type 1 diabetes patients, all four CD4+ subsets carried TCRB CDR3s that were moderately but significantly shorter.

No antigen has been identified for these receptors. Sequenced material consisted of expressed TCRB transcripts (all of the isolated RNA was reverse transcribed). Using immunoSEQ multiplex PCR, the repertoire was profiled, and TCRdb retains in-frame clones only, with some absent. Of a few hundred thousand clones in the sample, less than 15% are singletons; the top ten hold about 0.015%. Sequencing was performed on naive CD4+ T cells from blood. The receptors originated from a woman under 30 with type 1 diabetes.

This clone was counted between two and nine times. The rearrangement uses TRBV5-1 and TRBJ2-1; the match to TRBD2 covers 10 bases. The CDR3 runs to 16 residues. The J segment lost 3 bases and the V segment lost 2 bases, leaving 5 bases of the junction unmatched. CDR1 and CDR2 (germline): SGHRS, YFSETQ. For the CDR3, the DNA is TGCGCCAGCAGCTTACCGGGACTAGCGTACTACAATGAGCAGTTCTTC. Protein: CASSLPGLAYYNEQFF. Complete variable domain (other parts from reference TRBV5-1 and TRBJ2-1): KAGVTQTPRYLIKTRGQQVTLSCSPISGHRSVSWYQQTPGQGLQFLFEYFSETQRNKGNFPGRFSGRQFSNSRSEMNVSTLELGDSALYLCASSLPGLAYYNEQFFGPGTRLTVL.

The V and J genes are TRBV9 and TRBJ2-7; TRBD2 agrees at 14 bases. Germline CDR1 SGDLS, CDR2 YYNGEE. V lost 4 bases to trimming and J lost 6 bases; unmatched junction nucleotides: 12. The CDR3 is 17 residues long. CDR3 region: CASSPQGLAGEGREQYF. The CDR3 DNA reads as TGTGCCAGCAGCCCACAGGGACTAGCGGGAGAAGGTCGCGAGCAGTACTTC.

This clone was detected a few times. The chain has TRBV19 and TRBJ2-1, with 11 bases identical to TRBD2. The CDR3 is made up of 15 amino acids. Germline V gives CDR1 LNHDA, CDR2 SQIVND (reference sequence). J gave up 5 bases and V 5 bases, and 5 bases lay outside the gene matches. The CDR3 here is CASSSTSGSHNEQFF. CDR3 in DNA: TGTGCCAGTAGTTCTACTAGCGGGAGCCACAATGAGCAGTTCTTC.

The CDR3 bases are TGTGCCAGCAGTATAGCGGGCCCGATCTACGAGCAGTACTTC. It yields the protein CASSIAGPIYEQYF. The rearrangement uses TRBV28 and TRBJ2-7, with TRBD2 matching over 7 bases. Germline V CDR1 and CDR2: MDHEN, SYDVKM. J gave up 3 bases and V 5 bases, and 7 bases lay outside the gene matches. This CDR3 is 14 amino acids long.

The J gene is TRBJ2-5, the V gene TRBV7-9, with TRBD1 identical over 7 bases. Losses at the gene ends were 4 bases for V and 1 base for J; bases not matched to a gene: 3. Per the germline V gene, CDR1 is SEHNR and CDR2 is FQNEAQ (reference sequence). The length of the CDR3 is 14 residues. The CDR3 is CASSYDRAQETQYF. As DNA, the CDR3 is TGTGCCAGCAGCTATGACAGGGCCCAAGAGACCCAGTACTTC.

This clone was recorded a few times. V is TRBV15 and J is TRBJ2-2; TRBD1 agrees at 8 bases. There are 19 residues in the CDR3. The germline gives CDR1 LNHNV, CDR2 YYDKDF (reference sequence). V shed 0 bases, J shed 2 bases, and the junction held 11 bases outside the gene matches. CDR3 coding DNA: TGTGCCACCAGCAGAGATTTCCCCAGGACAGGGCGAAACACCGGGGAGCTGTTTTTT. It translates to CATSRDFPRTGRNTGELFF.

This clone was observed a few times. This chain connects TRBV7-9 to TRBJ2-7; TRBD2 agrees at 7 bases. CDR1 is SEHNR, CDR2 FQNEAQ, per germline (reference sequence). The V segment lost 2 bases and the J segment 7 bases; nucleotides outside the gene matches: 5. The CDR3 contains 13 residues. DNA for the CDR3: TGTGCCAGCAGCTTACGCGGGGAGGGAGAGCAGTACTTC. It specifies CASSLRGEGEQYF.

In this sample, this clone turned up a few times. The gene calls are TRBV27 and TRBJ2-2; possibly TRBD1 for D (5 bases). The CDR3 totals 14 residues. Trimming took 6 bases from V and 1 from J, leaving 9 bases between them. Germline CDR1 and CDR2: MNHEY and SMNVEV (reference sequence). The DNA of the CDR3 is TGTGCCAGCAGACCGACAGTGAACACCGGGGAGCTGTTTTTT. Translation gives CASRPTVNTGELFF.

In this sample, this clone turned up a few times. This chain links TRBV7-9 with TRBJ1-2; maybe TRBD1 (5 bases). The CDR3 is 13 residues long. Germline-derived CDR1 and CDR2 are SEHNR and FQNEAQ (reference sequence). The V gene lost 5 bases and the J gene lost 4 bases, with 11 bases spanning the gap. CDR3 DNA sequence: TGTGCCAGCAGCCCAGGGCTATCCTATGGCTACACCTTC. It translates to CASSPGLSYGYTF.

Turning to this clone: Other DNA sequences in the sample encode the same CDR3. The V call is TRBV19, the J call TRBJ2-1; 9 nucleotides match TRBD1. This CDR3 has 13 residues. Trimming cost V 4 bases and J 7 bases; bases outside gene matches: 2. Germline V gene lookup returns CDR1 LNHDA and CDR2 SQIVND (reference sequence). CDR3 in amino acids: CASSKTGGNEQFF. CDR3 in DNA: TGTGCCAGTAGTAAGACAGGGGGGAATGAGCAGTTCTTC.